Listed here is a single T cell receptor beta chain. This entry is derived from a study of patients and donors after allogeneic stem cell transplantation. Trimming left V 0 bases short and J 4 bases short, with 14 bases between. Germline values: CDR1 SGDLS, CDR2 YYNGEE. The CDR3 runs 15 residues. TCRdb recomputed calls from the RT-PCR reads with MiXCR, one row per CDR3 protein. The sample has roughly 960,000 distinct CDR3 sequences, about a sixth seen once. This TCR came from a human donor who was either an allogeneic HSCT recipient or a stem cell or donor lymphocyte infusion donor (not recorded which). It is not recorded whose cells these are; they may come from a transplant donor. The sample taken for sequencing was blood, either unsorted or a sorted T cell fraction (not recorded which). The gene calls are TRBV9 and TRBJ2-7; D may correspond to TRBD1 or TRBD2 (5 bases each). The CDR3 DNA reads as TGTGCCAGCAGCGTAGGTGGGACCCACTTATACGAGCAGTACTTC. It yields the protein CASSVGGTHLYEQYF.